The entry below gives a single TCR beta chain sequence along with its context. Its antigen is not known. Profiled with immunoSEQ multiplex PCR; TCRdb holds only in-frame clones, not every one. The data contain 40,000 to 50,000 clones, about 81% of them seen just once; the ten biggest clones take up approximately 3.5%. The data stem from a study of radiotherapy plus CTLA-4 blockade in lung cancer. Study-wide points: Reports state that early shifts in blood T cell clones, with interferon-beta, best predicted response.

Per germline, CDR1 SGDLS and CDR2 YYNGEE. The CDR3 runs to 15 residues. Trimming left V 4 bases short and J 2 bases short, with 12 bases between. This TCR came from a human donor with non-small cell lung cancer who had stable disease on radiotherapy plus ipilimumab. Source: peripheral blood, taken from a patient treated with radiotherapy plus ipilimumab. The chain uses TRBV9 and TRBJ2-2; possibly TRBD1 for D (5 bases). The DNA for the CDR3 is TGTGCCAGCAGCCTACGACAGACAAACACCGGGGAGCTGTTTTTT. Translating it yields CASSLRQTNTGELFF.